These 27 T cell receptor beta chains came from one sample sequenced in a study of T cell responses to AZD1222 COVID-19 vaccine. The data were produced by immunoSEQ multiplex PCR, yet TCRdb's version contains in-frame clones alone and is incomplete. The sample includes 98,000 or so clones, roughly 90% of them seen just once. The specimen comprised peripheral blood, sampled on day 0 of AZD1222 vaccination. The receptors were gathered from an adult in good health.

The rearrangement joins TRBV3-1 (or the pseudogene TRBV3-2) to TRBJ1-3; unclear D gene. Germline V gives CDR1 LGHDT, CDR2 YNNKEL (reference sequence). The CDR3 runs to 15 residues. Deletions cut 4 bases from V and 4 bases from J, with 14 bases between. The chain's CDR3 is CASSPLLSGGNTIYF. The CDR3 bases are TGTGCCAGCAGCCCCCTCTTGTCTGGCGGAAACACCATATATTTT.

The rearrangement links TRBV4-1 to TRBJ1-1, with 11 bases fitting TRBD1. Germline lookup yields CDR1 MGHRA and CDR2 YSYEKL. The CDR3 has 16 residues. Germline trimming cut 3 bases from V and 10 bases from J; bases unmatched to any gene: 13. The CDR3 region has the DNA TGCGCCAGCAGCCAGGGTGCCGGGACAGGGGGAGAAAGAGCTTTCTTT. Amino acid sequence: CASSQGAGTGGERAFF.

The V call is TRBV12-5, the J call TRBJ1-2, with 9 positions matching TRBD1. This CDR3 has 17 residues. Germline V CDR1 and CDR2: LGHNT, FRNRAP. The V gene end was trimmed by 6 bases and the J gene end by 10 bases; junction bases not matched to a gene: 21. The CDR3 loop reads CASGPLMGQGQLEVYTF. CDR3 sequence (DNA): TGTGCTAGTGGACCCCTAATGGGACAGGGTCAGTTAGAGGTCTACACCTTC.

The CDR3 spells CASTQQGAVHEQYF. CDR3 sequence (DNA): TGTGCCAGCACCCAACAGGGGGCTGTCCACGAGCAGTACTTC. V is TRBV7-9 and J is TRBJ2-7, with 9 bases that match TRBD1. V lost 7 bases to trimming and J lost 5 bases; unmatched junction nucleotides: 9. Germline V gives CDR1 SEHNR, CDR2 FQNEAQ (reference sequence). The CDR3 runs 14 residues.

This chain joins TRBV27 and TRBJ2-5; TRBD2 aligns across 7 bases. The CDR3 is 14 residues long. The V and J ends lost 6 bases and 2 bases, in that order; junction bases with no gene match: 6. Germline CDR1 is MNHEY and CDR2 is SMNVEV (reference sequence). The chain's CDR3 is CASSPLGGQETQYF. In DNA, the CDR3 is TGTGCCAGCAGCCCATTGGGAGGGCAAGAGACCCAGTACTTC.

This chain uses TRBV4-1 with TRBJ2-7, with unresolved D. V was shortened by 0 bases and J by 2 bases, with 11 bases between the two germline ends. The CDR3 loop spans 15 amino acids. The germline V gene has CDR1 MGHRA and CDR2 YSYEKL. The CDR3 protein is CASSQEVYIAYEQYF. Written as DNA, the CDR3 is TGCGCCAGCAGCCAAGAAGTTTACATTGCCTACGAGCAGTACTTC.

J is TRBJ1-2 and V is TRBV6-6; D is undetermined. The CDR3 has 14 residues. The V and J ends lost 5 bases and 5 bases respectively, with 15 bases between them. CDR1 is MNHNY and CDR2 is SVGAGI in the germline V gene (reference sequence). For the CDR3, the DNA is TGTGCCAGCAGTCTGGACTGGGTAACTTATGGCTACACCTTC. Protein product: CASSLDWVTYGYTF.

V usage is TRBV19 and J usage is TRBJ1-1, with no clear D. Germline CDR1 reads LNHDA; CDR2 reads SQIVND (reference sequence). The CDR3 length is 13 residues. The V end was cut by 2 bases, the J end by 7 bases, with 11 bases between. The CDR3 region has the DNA TGTGCCAGTAGTATAACGCAAGCTTATGAAGCTTTCTTT. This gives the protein CASSITQAYEAFF.

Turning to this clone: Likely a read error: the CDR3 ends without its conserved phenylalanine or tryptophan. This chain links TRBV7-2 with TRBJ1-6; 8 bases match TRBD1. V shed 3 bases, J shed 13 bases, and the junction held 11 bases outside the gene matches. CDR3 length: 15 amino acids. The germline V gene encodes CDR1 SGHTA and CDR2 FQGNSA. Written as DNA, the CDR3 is TGTGCCAGCAGCTTGGCCGGGACAGGACATGCCCCCCTCCACCTT. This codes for CASSLAGTGHAPLHL.

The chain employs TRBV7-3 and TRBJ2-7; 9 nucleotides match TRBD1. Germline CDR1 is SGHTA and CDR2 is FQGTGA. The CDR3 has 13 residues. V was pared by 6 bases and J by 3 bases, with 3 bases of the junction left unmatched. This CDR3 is CASSSDRGYEQYF. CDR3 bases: TGTGCCAGCAGTTCGGACAGGGGCTACGAGCAGTACTTC.

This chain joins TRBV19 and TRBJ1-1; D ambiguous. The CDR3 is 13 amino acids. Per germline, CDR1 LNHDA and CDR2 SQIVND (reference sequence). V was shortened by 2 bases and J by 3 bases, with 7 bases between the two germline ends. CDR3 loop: CASSITSDTEAFF. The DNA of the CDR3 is TGTGCCAGTAGTATAACTAGCGACACTGAAGCTTTCTTT.

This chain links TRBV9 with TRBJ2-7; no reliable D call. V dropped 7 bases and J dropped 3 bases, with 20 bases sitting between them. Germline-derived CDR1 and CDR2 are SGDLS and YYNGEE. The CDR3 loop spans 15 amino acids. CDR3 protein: CASSPYEIWSYEQYF. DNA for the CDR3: TGTGCCAGCTCGCCGTATGAGATTTGGAGCTACGAGCAGTACTTC.

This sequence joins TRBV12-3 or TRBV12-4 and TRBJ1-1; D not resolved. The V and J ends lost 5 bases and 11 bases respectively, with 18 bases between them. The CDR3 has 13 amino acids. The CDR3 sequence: CASSLTSDSWAFF. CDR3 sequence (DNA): TGTGCCAGCAGTCTGACCTCAGATTCCTGGGCTTTCTTT.

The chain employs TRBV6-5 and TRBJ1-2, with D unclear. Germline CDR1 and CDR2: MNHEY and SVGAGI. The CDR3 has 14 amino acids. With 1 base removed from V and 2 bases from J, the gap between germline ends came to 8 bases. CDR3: CASSYLPENYGYTF. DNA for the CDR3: TGTGCCAGCAGTTACTTGCCGGAGAACTATGGCTACACCTTC.

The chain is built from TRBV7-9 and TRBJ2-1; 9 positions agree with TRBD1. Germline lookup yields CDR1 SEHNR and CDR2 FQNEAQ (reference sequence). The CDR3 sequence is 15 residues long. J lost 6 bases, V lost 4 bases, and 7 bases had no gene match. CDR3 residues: CASSSPGQGFNEQFF. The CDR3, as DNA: TGTGCCAGCAGCTCCCCGGGACAGGGTTTCAATGAGCAGTTCTTC. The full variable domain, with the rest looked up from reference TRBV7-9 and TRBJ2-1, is DTGVSQNPRHKITKRGQNVTFRCDPISEHNRLYWYRQTLGQGPEFLTYFQNEAQLEKSRLLSDRFSAERPKGSFSTLEIQRTEQGDSAMYLCASSSPGQGFNEQFFGPGTRLTVL.

As DNA, the CDR3 is TGTGCCAGCAGTTACTCCGAGGTCACTGAAGCTTTCTTT. Protein product: CASSYSEVTEAFF. The V call is TRBV6-5, the J call TRBJ1-1; D is ambiguous. CDR1 and CDR2 (germline): MNHEY, SVGAGI. The CDR3 is 13 amino acids. V was trimmed by 0 bases and J by 4 bases, leaving 6 bases between them.

The CDR3: CASSLDGTEYEQYF. The CDR3 DNA follows: TGCGCCAGCAGCTTGGATGGGACAGAATACGAGCAGTACTTC. This chain connects TRBV5-1 to TRBJ2-7, with 7 bases fitting TRBD1. The J segment lost 4 bases and the V segment lost 0 bases, leaving 4 bases of the junction unmatched. Germline V CDR1 and CDR2: SGHRS, YFSETQ. CDR3 length: 14 residues.

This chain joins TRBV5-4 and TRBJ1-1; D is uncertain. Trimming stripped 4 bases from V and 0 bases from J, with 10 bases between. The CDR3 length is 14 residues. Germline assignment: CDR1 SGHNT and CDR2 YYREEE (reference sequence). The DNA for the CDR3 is TGTGCCAGCAGCCGAGCGAGTTTGAACACTGAAGCTTTCTTT. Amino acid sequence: CASSRASLNTEAFF.

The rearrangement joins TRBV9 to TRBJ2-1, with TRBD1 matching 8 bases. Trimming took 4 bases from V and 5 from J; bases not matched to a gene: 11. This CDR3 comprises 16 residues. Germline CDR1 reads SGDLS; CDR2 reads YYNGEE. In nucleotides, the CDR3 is TGTGCCAGCAGCCCGAGCCCGGGACAGGTAAACAATGAGCAGTTCTTC. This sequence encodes CASSPSPGQVNNEQFF.

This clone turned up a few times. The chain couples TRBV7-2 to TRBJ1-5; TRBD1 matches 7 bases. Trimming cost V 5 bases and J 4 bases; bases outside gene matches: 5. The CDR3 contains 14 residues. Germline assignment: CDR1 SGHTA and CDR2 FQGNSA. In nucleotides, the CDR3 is TGTGCCAGCAGCATCTACAGGGGAAATCAGCCCCAGCATTTT. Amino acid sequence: CASSIYRGNQPQHF.

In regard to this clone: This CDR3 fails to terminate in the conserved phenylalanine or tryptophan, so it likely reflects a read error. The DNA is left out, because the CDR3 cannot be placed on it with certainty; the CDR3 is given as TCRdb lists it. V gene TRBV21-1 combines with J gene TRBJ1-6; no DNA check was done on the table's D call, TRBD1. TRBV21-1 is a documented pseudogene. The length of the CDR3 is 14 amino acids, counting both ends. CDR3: CASSKPSDNSPLHL.

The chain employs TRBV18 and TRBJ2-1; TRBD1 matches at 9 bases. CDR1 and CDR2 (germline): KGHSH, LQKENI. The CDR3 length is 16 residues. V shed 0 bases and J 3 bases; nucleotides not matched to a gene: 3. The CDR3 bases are TGTGCCAGCTCACCACCTGGGACAGGGAGCTACAATGAGCAGTTCTTC. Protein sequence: CASSPPGTGSYNEQFF.

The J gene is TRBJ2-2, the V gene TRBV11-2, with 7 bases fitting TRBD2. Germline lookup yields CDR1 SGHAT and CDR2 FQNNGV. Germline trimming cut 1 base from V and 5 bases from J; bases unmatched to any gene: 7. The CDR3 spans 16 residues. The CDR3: CASSLVASGWTGELFF. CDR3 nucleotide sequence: TGTGCCAGCAGCTTAGTTGCTAGCGGCTGGACCGGGGAGCTGTTTTTT.

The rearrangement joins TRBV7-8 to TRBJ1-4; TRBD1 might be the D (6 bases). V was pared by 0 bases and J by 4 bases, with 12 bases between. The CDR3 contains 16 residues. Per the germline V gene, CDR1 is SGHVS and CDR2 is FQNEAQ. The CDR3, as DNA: TGTGCCAGCAGCTTAGCTATACAGGGTTATAATGAAAAACTGTTTTTT. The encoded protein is CASSLAIQGYNEKLFF. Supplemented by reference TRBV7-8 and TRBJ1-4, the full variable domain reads GAGVSQSPRYKVAKRGQDVALRCDPISGHVSLFWYQQALGQGPEFLTYFQNEAQLDKSGLPSDRFFAERPEGSVSTLKIQRTQQEDSAVYLCASSLAIQGYNEKLFFGSGTQLSVL.

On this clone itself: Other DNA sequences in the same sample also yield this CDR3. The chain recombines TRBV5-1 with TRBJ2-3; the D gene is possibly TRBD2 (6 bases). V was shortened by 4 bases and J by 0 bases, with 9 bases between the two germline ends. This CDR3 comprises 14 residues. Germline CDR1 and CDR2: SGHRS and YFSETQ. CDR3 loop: CASSPGTSTDTQYF. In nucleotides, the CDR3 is TGCGCCAGCAGCCCGGGGACTAGCACAGATACGCAGTATTTT.

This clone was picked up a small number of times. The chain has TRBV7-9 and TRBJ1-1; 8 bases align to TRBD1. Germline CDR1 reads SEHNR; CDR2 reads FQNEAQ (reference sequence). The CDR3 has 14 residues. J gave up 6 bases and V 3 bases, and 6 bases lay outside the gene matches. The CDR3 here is CASSFISQGAEAFF. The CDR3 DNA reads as TGTGCCAGCAGCTTTATATCACAGGGGGCTGAAGCTTTCTTT.

This CDR3 is CASSLYGGADTQYF. CDR3 in DNA: TGTGCCAGCAGCTTGTATGGGGGGGCAGATACGCAGTATTTT. The V and J genes are TRBV5-5 and TRBJ2-3, with TRBD2 matching over 7 bases. Trimming at V came to 1 base and at J to 4 bases, leaving 3 bases not matched to a gene. Germline loops: CDR1 SGHKS, CDR2 YYEKEE (reference sequence). The CDR3 length is 14 residues.